These 15 T cell receptor beta chains were sequenced from one sample in a study of CD8+CD57+ T cells in acquired aplastic anemia listed by TCRdb under 2018. The reads were generated on an Illumina HiSeq 2000. TCR beta VDJ combination and CDR3 sequence profiling used genomic DNA as the template. TCRdb reprocessing: public reads trimmed at Q25 with fastp, clones called with MiXCR, in-frame beta chains kept. Each entry merges the rows of one CDR3 protein and shows their most common DNA and genes. The sample data list 200,000 to 250,000 distinct CDR3 sequences, and approximately 35% of these were observed just once. The ten largest make up approximately 1.2% of the sample. Source material: sorted CD4+, CD8+, or CD8+CD57+ T cells (not recorded which) from PBMCs. All receptors derive from a human donor in good health, serving as a control.

Ten or more counts support this clonotype. The rearrangement links TRBV7-2 to TRBJ2-7; no definite D call. In germline, CDR1 is SGHTA, CDR2 FQGNSA. V lost 1 base, J lost 4 bases, and 8 bases lay in between. The CDR3 sequence is 13 residues long. The CDR3 sequence is CASSLVSRYEQYF. CDR3 nucleotides: TGTGCCAGCAGCTTAGTTTCCAGATACGAGCAGTACTTC.

Ten or more counts support this clonotype. The chain recombines TRBV6-6 with TRBJ2-5; D remains unclear. CDR1 and CDR2 (germline): MNHNY, SVGAGI (reference sequence). The CDR3 is 14 amino acids. The V end lost 4 bases, the J end lost 9 bases, and 18 bases lay between the germline ends. CDR3 residues: CASSSLGDIRAQYF. The CDR3 DNA reads as TGTGCCAGCAGTTCCCTGGGCGATATTAGGGCCCAGTACTTC.

The chain recombines TRBV24-1 with TRBJ2-7; no firm D call. This CDR3 has 14 amino acids. Germline assignment: CDR1 KGHDR and CDR2 SFDVKD. The V end lost 7 bases, the J end lost 0 bases, and 12 bases lay between the germline ends. The CDR3 here is CATSKSDISYEQYF. The CDR3 region has the DNA TGTGCCACCAGCAAAAGCGACATCTCCTACGAGCAGTACTTC.

This clonotype was counted many times. This chain joins TRBV6-1 and TRBJ1-5, with TRBD1 matching 7 bases. This CDR3 comprises 13 residues. Germline CDR1 reads MNHNS; CDR2 reads SASEGT. The ends lost 6 bases at V and 5 bases at J; junction bases unmatched: 4. CDR3 amino acids: CASSSTGDQPQHF. In nucleotides, the CDR3 is TGTGCCAGCAGCTCCACAGGGGATCAGCCCCAGCATTTT.

The CDR3 DNA reads as TGTGCCACCAGTGATTTGTCGGGGGGGGCCTACAATGAGCAGTTCTTC. Translating gives CATSDLSGGAYNEQFF. This chain uses TRBV24-1 with TRBJ2-1; 8 bases agree with TRBD2. The V segment lost 0 bases and the J segment 2 bases; nucleotides outside the gene matches: 2. This CDR3 is built from 16 residues. Germline CDR1 is KGHDR and CDR2 is SFDVKD.

This clonotype was counted at least ten times. CDR3: CASSPQSRGLGYTF. The CDR3, as DNA: TGTGCCAGCAGCCCCCAGTCCAGGGGCCTTGGCTACACCTTC. This chain joins TRBV7-6 and TRBJ1-2, with D possibly matching TRBD1 (6 bases). The CDR3 spans 14 residues. Trimming cost V 5 bases and J 7 bases, with 17 bases left between them. Germline values: CDR1 SGHVS, CDR2 FNYEAQ.

V usage is TRBV6-5 and J usage is TRBJ2-5; either TRBD1 or TRBD2 may supply D (5 bases each). This CDR3 has 13 amino acids. Germline V gene sequence: CDR1 MNHEY, CDR2 SVGAGI. The germline V and J ends were trimmed by 2 bases and 5 bases, with 9 bases remaining between them. This chain's CDR3 is CASSYERDETQYF. The CDR3 region has the DNA TGTGCCAGCAGTTACGAAAGGGACGAGACCCAGTACTTC.

There are many counts of this clonotype. V and J are TRBV12-3 or TRBV12-4 and TRBJ2-7; TRBD2 might be the D (6 bases). The CDR3 consists of 14 residues. V lost 7 bases and J lost 4, with 17 bases in between. CDR3 loop: CASNADGRRYEQYF. The DNA for the CDR3 is TGTGCCAGCAACGCCGACGGGAGAAGATACGAGCAGTACTTC.

V usage is TRBV15 and J usage is TRBJ2-3; TRBD2 matches at 11 bases. The CDR3 spans 17 residues. Germline CDR1 reads LNHNV; CDR2 reads YYDKDF (reference sequence). V lost 1 base, J lost 7 bases, and 10 bases stayed unmatched. The DNA of the CDR3 is TGTGCCACCAGCAGAGGAACTAGCGGGGGATTGGGATATACGCAGTATTTT. Translation gives CATSRGTSGGLGYTQYF.

This clonotype has just a few counts. This chain connects TRBV2 to TRBJ1-5; the D gene is possibly TRBD1 (6 bases). Trimming left V 4 bases short and J 6 bases short, with 16 bases between. The CDR3 sequence is 15 residues long. Germline-derived CDR1 and CDR2 are SNHLY and FYNNEI. Here the CDR3 reads CASSVEGGAFQPQHF. The CDR3 DNA reads as TGTGCCAGCAGTGTCGAGGGGGGGGCCTTTCAGCCCCAGCATTTT.

This clonotype was seen more than once but under ten times. A much larger clone is a single base away; this may be a read error. The chain joins TRBV19 to TRBJ1-6; weak D call: TRBD1 (6 bases). Germline loops: CDR1 LNHDA, CDR2 SQIVND (reference sequence). There are 16 residues in the CDR3. CDR3 in amino acids: CAGSGTGKGGNSPLHF. The CDR3 nucleotides read TGTGCCGGTAGTGGCACGGGCAAAGGGGGTAATTCACCCCTCCACTTT.

This clonotype has a single count. Here the CDR3 reads CSGDRGPWTF. CDR3 in DNA: TGCAGTGGGGACAGGGGCCCGTGGACCTTC. The chain recombines TRBV20-1 with TRBJ1-2, with 10 positions matching TRBD1. The CDR3 spans 10 residues. V lost 7 bases and J lost 14; bases outside the gene matches: 7. CDR1 and CDR2 from the germline V gene are DFQATT and SNEGSKA (reference sequence).

This clonotype is a singleton in its sample. The rearrangement uses TRBV6-1 and TRBJ1-2; 7 positions agree with TRBD1. V shed 6 bases, J shed 5 bases, and the junction held 6 bases outside the gene matches. The CDR3 is made up of 13 amino acids. Germline-derived CDR1 and CDR2 are MNHNS and SASEGT. This chain's CDR3 is CASSQRGQYGYTF. As DNA, the CDR3 is TGTGCCAGCAGCCAAAGGGGGCAGTATGGCTACACCTTC.

The chain combines TRBV11-2 with TRBJ2-7, with D unclear. V was trimmed by 2 bases and J by 0 bases, leaving 14 bases between them. Germline CDR1 and CDR2: SGHAT and FQNNGV. This CDR3 is 16 amino acids long. As DNA, the CDR3 is TGTGCCAGCAGCTTATTTTCGTCTGGTTCCTCCTACGAGCAGTACTTC. This encodes CASSLFSSGSSYEQYF.

Only a few counts were recorded for this clonotype. V gene TRBV20-1 combines with J gene TRBJ2-3, with 12 positions matching TRBD2. This CDR3 has 18 residues. Losses at the gene ends were 4 bases for V and 4 bases for J; bases not matched to a gene: 15. From germline, CDR1 is DFQATT and CDR2 SNEGSKA (reference sequence). CDR3 nucleotide sequence: TGCAGTGCTATCCGAGGGGCTAGCGGGAGGGCCGGGTCAGATACGCAGTATTTT. Residues: CSAIRGASGRAGSDTQYF.